The T cell receptor beta chain under discussion was sequenced for a study of shared clonotypes between healthy human individuals. Background on the study: The study enrolled two women and a few men aged 18 to 49. CD4 naive and memory got three plates each, CD8 naive two, CD8 memory one. Study-level points and caveats: Rarefaction revealed incomplete sorted-subset sequencing despite large depth. Represented diversity (both genetic and exposure-history) was limited by the small number of donors.

Profiling relied on immunoSEQ multiplex PCR, and the TCRdb table lists in-frame clones only, not all of them. The top ten clones hold about 0.25% of a sample with fewer than 1 million clones, approximately 97% of them seen once. Selected positively for CCR7 and CD45RO-negative, naive CD8 cells excluded terminally differentiated effector memory CD45RA+ cells. Comments on this clone: Its antigen is not identified.

Source material: naive CD8+ T cells sorted from blood. The TCR originated in a man under 40 in good health.

The CDR3 region has the DNA TGTGCCAGCAGCGAGCGGGCAGGGTTGGATGGCTACACCTTC. It yields the protein CASSERAGLDGYTF. The chain carries TRBV25-1 and TRBJ1-2, with D maybe TRBD1 (5 bases). Trimming left V 6 bases short and J 6 bases short, with 17 bases between. CDR3 length: 14 residues. CDR1 MGHDK and CDR2 SYGVNS come from the germline V gene.